The 20 T cell receptor beta chains listed next were all sequenced from one sample in a study of T and B cells in COVID-19 patients. TRB was amplified from approximately 250-480 ng of blood genomic DNA. BIOMED2 TRB-A/B primer pools were used in multiplex TRB PCR. TCRdb processed the multiplex PCR reads anew with MiXCR; each CDR3 protein has one entry. This sample has over 10,000 distinct CDR3 sequences, with about 25% found just once. Source material: blood. These receptor sequences come from a human donor who had recovered from COVID-19.

By sample fraction, this clonotype is medium-sized. This rearrangement joins TRBV19 to TRBJ1-1; the D is unclear. The germline V gene has CDR1 LNHDA and CDR2 SQIVND (reference sequence). This CDR3 is built from 12 residues. V was cut by 5 bases and J by 11 bases, with 15 bases left in between. The CDR3 region has the DNA TGTGCCAGTAGTCCCCCTCTACTCGGGGCTTTCTTT. It translates to CASSPPLLGAFF.

This chain joins TRBV6-5 and TRBJ2-1; TRBD2 matches 7 bases. CDR3 size: 14 residues. V lost 6 bases to trimming and J lost 7 bases; unmatched junction nucleotides: 9. CDR1 MNHEY and CDR2 SVGAGI come from the germline V gene. CDR3 in DNA: TGTGCCAGCAGGGAAGCGGGGTTTACTAATGAGCAGTTCTTC. Protein: CASREAGFTNEQFF.

This clonotype was seen repeatedly, ten times or more. The J gene is TRBJ2-5, the V gene TRBV5-5; TRBD2 matches 7 bases. V lost 4 bases to trimming and J lost 5 bases; unmatched junction nucleotides: 20. The CDR3 spans 18 residues. Germline CDR1 reads SGHKS; CDR2 reads YYEKEE (reference sequence). The chain's CDR3 is CASSGWDYKRSDRETQYF. The DNA for the CDR3 is TGTGCCAGCAGCGGCTGGGACTACAAGAGGTCTGATAGGGAGACCCAGTACTTC.

In the case of this clonotype: Likely a read error: the CDR3 ends without its conserved phenylalanine or tryptophan. No DNA is shown, since the ends of the CDR3 on it are uncertain; the CDR3 is the one TCRdb lists. This CDR3 is CASSYISG. V is TRBV6-5 and J is TRBJ1-6. The CDR3 totals 8 residues, both ends included. CDR1 and CDR2 (germline): MNHEY, SVGAGI.

The chain has TRBV5-4 and TRBJ1-1; D is unclear. V lost 0 bases to trimming and J lost 10 bases, with 13 bases between them. CDR3 size: 13 residues. The germline V gene encodes CDR1 SGHNT and CDR2 YYREEE (reference sequence). The CDR3 DNA follows: TGTGCCAGCAGCTTGGTCGGGTTCCGCGGAGCTTTCTTT. This gives the protein CASSLVGFRGAFF.

This clonotype is termed medium-sized (0.01 to 0.1%). The chain recombines TRBV5-6 with TRBJ2-1; the D gene is possibly TRBD2 (6 bases). Trimming shortened V by 0 bases and J by 0 bases, and 13 bases separated the two germline ends. The CDR3 extends over 17 amino acids. CDR1 SGHDT and CDR2 YYEEEE come from the germline V gene. CDR3 nucleotides: TGTGCCAGCAGCTTGGCTCACCGGGGGAGCTCCTACAATGAGCAGTTCTTC. It encodes CASSLAHRGSSYNEQFF. Variable domain in full (rest from reference TRBV5-6 and TRBJ2-1): DAGVTQSPTHLIKTRGQQVTLRCSPKSGHDTVSWYQQALGQGPQFIFQYYEEEERQRGNFPDRFSGHQFPNYSSELNVNALLLGDSALYLCASSLAHRGSSYNEQFFGPGTRLTVL.

In its sample, this clonotype was seen a few times. The chain is built from TRBV6-5 and TRBJ1-1, with 7 nucleotides matching TRBD1. Unmatched junction bases numbered 13, after V lost 7 bases and J lost 8 bases. The CDR3 consists of 14 residues. Germline CDR1 reads MNHEY; CDR2 reads SVGAGI. This CDR3 reads CASTMTGQNPEAFF. CDR3 nucleotides: TGTGCCAGCACCATGACAGGGCAGAACCCCGAAGCTTTCTTT.

This clonotype is labeled medium-sized. V usage is TRBV5-4 and J usage is TRBJ2-7; D gene ambiguous. This CDR3 comprises 14 residues. The germline V gene has CDR1 SGHNT and CDR2 YYREEE (reference sequence). V gave up 3 bases and J gave up 2 bases, with 12 bases separating them. The CDR3 here is CASSWDRRTYEQYF. The DNA of the CDR3 is TGTGCCAGCAGCTGGGATCGACGGACCTACGAGCAGTACTTC.

By share of the sample, this clonotype is medium-sized. This sequence joins TRBV27 and TRBJ2-5; TRBD2 agrees at 13 bases. V lost 2 bases, J lost 4 bases, and 4 bases stayed unmatched. CDR1 is MNHEY and CDR2 is SMNVEV in the germline V gene (reference sequence). This CDR3 is built from 16 residues. CDR3 DNA sequence: TGTGCCAGCAGTTTAGGCGGGACTAGCGGGGCAGAGACCCAGTACTTC. Its translation is CASSLGGTSGAETQYF.

This clonotype is medium-sized (0.01 to 0.1%) within its sample. The chain carries TRBV19 and TRBJ2-1, with 8 bases matching TRBD2. V lost 3 bases to trimming and J lost 8 bases; unmatched junction nucleotides: 12. The CDR3 covers 16 residues. Germline-derived CDR1 and CDR2 are LNHDA and SQIVND (reference sequence). CDR3 coding DNA: TGTGCCAGTAGTATTCAGTCTGGGACTAGTCTCGATGAGCAGTTCTTC. Protein product: CASSIQSGTSLDEQFF.

This clonotype was picked up a small number of times. The rearrangement links TRBV5-4 to TRBJ1-2; the D is unclear. V was cut by 0 bases and J by 4 bases, with 7 bases left in between. The germline CDR1 and CDR2 sequences are SGHNT and YYREEE (reference sequence). This CDR3 contains 13 residues. CDR3 coding DNA: TGTGCCAGCAGCTTGGATTCTATCTATGGCTACACCTTC. Amino acids: CASSLDSIYGYTF.

By sample share, this clonotype is medium-sized. The chain joins TRBV15 to TRBJ2-5; D is uncertain. CDR1 LNHNV and CDR2 YYDKDF come from the germline V gene (reference sequence). This CDR3 has 14 residues. V was cut by 0 bases and J by 2 bases, with 7 bases left in between. The DNA of the CDR3 is TGTGCCACCAGCAGAGAGTTTGGACAAGAGACCCAGTACTTC. Translated: CATSREFGQETQYF.

As concerns this clonotype: This may be a read error, as it is one base from a much larger clone. The chain has TRBV30 and TRBJ1-1, with TRBD1 as a possible D gene (5 bases). The CDR3 totals 15 residues. V was cut by 1 base and J by 3 bases, with 15 bases left in between. Germline V lookup: CDR1 GTSNPN, CDR2 SVGIG (reference sequence). Here the CDR3 DNA reads TGTGCCTGGAGTGCACATCGACAGAGGGACACTGAAGCTTTCTTT. Translation: CAWSAHRQRDTEAFF. Based on the CDR3 plus reference TRBV30 and TRBJ1-1, the full variable domain is SQTIHQWPATLVQPVGSPLSLECTVEGTSNPNLYWYRQAAGRGLQLLFYSVGIGQISSEVPQNLSASRPQDRQFILSSKKLLLSDSGFYLCAWSAHRQRDTEAFFGQGTRLTVV.

The chain recombines TRBV6-5 with TRBJ2-1, with TRBD2 identical over 10 bases. Germline lookup yields CDR1 MNHEY and CDR2 SVGAGI. With V trimmed by 5 bases and J by 10 bases, 2 bases remained unmatched. CDR3 size: 12 residues. The CDR3 spells CASSLAGVEQFF. The DNA of the CDR3 is TGTGCCAGCAGTCTAGCGGGAGTAGAGCAGTTCTTC.

Comments on this clonotype: The junction departs from germline at one end; a sequencing error may be responsible. The genes are TRBV5-1 and TRBJ2-7; unclear D gene. CDR1 SGHRS and CDR2 YFSETQ come from the germline V gene. The CDR3 extends over 13 amino acids. The CDR3 bases are TGTGCCAGCAGCCAGGAGAGCTCCTACGAGCAGTACTTC. Translation: CASSQESSYEQYF.

This clonotype has a handful of counts. This chain joins TRBV10-3 and TRBJ2-2, with D possibly TRBD1 on 6 matching bases. The CDR3 contains 16 residues. Trimming stripped 5 bases from V and 4 bases from J, with 17 bases between. Germline V lookup: CDR1 ENHRY, CDR2 SYGVKD. CDR3 nucleotide sequence: TGTGCCATCAGTTCAACAGGGCCTCGAGGCACCGGGGAGCTGTTTTTT. It codes for CAISSTGPRGTGELFF.

Points on this clonotype: Since a much larger clone is just one base distant, this may be a read error. This rearrangement joins TRBV6-6 to TRBJ2-1; a weak D match, TRBD2 (6 bases). Germline values: CDR1 MNHNY, CDR2 SVGAGI (reference sequence). The CDR3 length is 16 residues. Trimming stripped 5 bases from V and 3 bases from J, with 17 bases between. CDR3 protein: CASSPGVAEVYNEQFF. CDR3 in DNA: TGTGCCAGCAGTCCTGGAGTAGCGGAAGTCTACAATGAGCAGTTCTTC.

This clonotype appeared many times. The CDR3 bases are TGTGCCAGCAGTTTAGGTCCGAACACTGAAGCTTTCTTT. Translation gives CASSLGPNTEAFF. The rearrangement joins TRBV12-3 or TRBV12-4 to TRBJ1-1, with D unresolved. This CDR3 contains 13 residues. V was clipped by 1 base and J by 1 base, with 4 bases between them.

This clonotype was recorded many times. The chain combines TRBV19 with TRBJ1-1; unclear D gene. The CDR3 covers 14 residues. Trimming stripped 5 bases from V and 5 bases from J, with 15 bases between. Germline V CDR1 and CDR2: LNHDA, SQIVND (reference sequence). The CDR3 spells CASSPRTQRTEAFF. For the CDR3, the DNA is TGTGCCAGTAGTCCCAGGACCCAGAGGACTGAAGCTTTCTTT.

By its share, this clonotype is medium-sized. The chain has TRBV6-1 and TRBJ2-7; the D gene is possibly TRBD1 (5 bases). Germline V gene sequence: CDR1 MNHNS, CDR2 SASEGT. The germline V and J ends were trimmed by 1 base and 4 bases, with 14 bases remaining between them. The CDR3 has 15 amino acids. This chain's CDR3 is CASSEVQGAPYEQYF. CDR3 DNA sequence: TGTGCCAGCAGTGAAGTCCAGGGTGCCCCATACGAGCAGTACTTC.